This T cell receptor beta chain was observed in a study of T cell responses to AZD1222 COVID-19 vaccine. Findings of the study overall: It should be noted that donors were predominantly white British and more often female, and clonal diversity was possibly underestimated. The repertoires were collected only after the peak T cell response. Across the whole spike, CD4 TCRs peaked at regions 160-218 and 743-854. Of the AZD1222 recipients, only five to seven were seropositive at baseline.

TCRdb keeps only in-frame clones here, not all; method: immunoSEQ multiplex PCR. The profile shows about 86,000 clones, approximately 78% of them singletons. The CDR3 spans 10 residues. About this clone itself: Its target is unknown.

The receptor comes from an adult in good health. Sample: peripheral blood, taken on day 0 of AZD1222 vaccination. This chain connects TRBV21-1 to TRBJ1-4. TRBV21-1 is noted as a pseudogene. The DNA for the CDR3 is TGTGCCCGAAAGATTGAAAAACTGTTTTTT. This encodes CARKIEKLFF.